Listed below are T cell receptor beta chains from one sample, sequenced in a study of T cells in Graves' hyperthyroidism and ophthalmopathy. TCRdb recomputed calls from the multiplex PCR reads with MiXCR, one row per CDR3 protein. Of about 300,000 distinct CDR3 sequences listed, 25% are singletons. The sequenced sample was blood. All receptors come from a man aged 35 to 55 with Graves' hyperthyroidism that later progressed to Graves' ophthalmopathy. The CDR3 runs from the conserved cysteine through the conserved F or W. The D gene is left open where the match is weak. Clone size is shown for a subset of rows, as once, few, many or a class of expanded clone.

d_gene,j_gene,abundance,v_gene,CDR3aa,CDR3nt
.,TRBJ1-2,.,TRBV28,CASRVGLQGYGYTF,TGTGCCAGCAGGGTGGGACTCCAGGGGTATGGCTACACCTTC
.,TRBJ2-7,many,TRBV4-2,CASSQERFPDEQYF,TGTGCCAGCAGCCAAGAGCGATTCCCAGACGAGCAGTACTTC
.,TRBJ1-2,many,TRBV10-3,CAISERGSTFYGYTF,TGTGCCATCAGTGAAAGGGGTTCAACCTTCTATGGCTACACCTTC
.,TRBJ2-5,once,TRBV6-5,CASAGRQETQYF,TGTGCCAGTGCAGGGCGACAAGAGACCCAGTACTTC
.,TRBJ2-7,few,TRBV20-1,CSASGATYEQYF,TGCAGTGCTAGCGGGGCCACCTACGAGCAGTACTTC
.,TRBJ2-7,many,TRBV5-1,CASRSTSEQYF,TGCGCCAGCAGGTCGACCTCCGAGCAGTACTTC
.,TRBJ2-7,many,TRBV27,CASGLSSEPSEQYF,TGTGCCAGCGGTTTGTCTAGCGAGCCGTCGGAGCAGTACTTC
.,TRBJ2-7,many,TRBV2,CASSEGGAVYEQYF,TGTGCCAGCAGTGAAGGGGGAGCCGTCTACGAGCAGTACTTC
TRBD1,TRBJ1-1,many,TRBV5-1,CASSLGQGQIEAFF,TGCGCCAGCAGTCTTGGACAGGGTCAGATCGAAGCTTTCTTT
TRBD2,TRBJ2-4,many,TRBV5-1,CASSLGSGSIAIQYF,TGCGCCAGCAGCTTGGGAAGCGGGAGTATCGCCATTCAGTACTTC
.,TRBJ1-1,many,TRBV6-1,CASTYRGVANTEAFF,TGTGCCAGCACCTACCGGGGAGTAGCGAACACTGAAGCTTTCTTT
.,TRBJ2-2,many,TRBV12-5,CASAPPSSTGELFF,TGTGCTAGTGCCCCCCCGAGCAGCACCGGGGAGCTGTTTTTT
TRBD1,TRBJ1-5,many,TRBV5-1,CASREGQGLGPQHF,TGCGCCAGCAGGGAGGGACAGGGGCTTGGGCCCCAGCATTTT
.,TRBJ1-1,many,TRBV29-1,CSVERPWGQPTEAFF,TGCAGCGTTGAAAGGCCCTGGGGTCAGCCCACTGAAGCTTTCTTT
.,TRBJ1-2,.,TRBV6-2/TRBV6-3,CASSYSRGMDYGYTF,TGTGCCAGCAGTTACTCGAGGGGAATGGACTATGGCTACACCTTC
TRBD2,TRBJ2-5,many,TRBV6-2/TRBV6-3,CASSYLAGEETQYF,TGTGCCAGCAGTTACTTAGCGGGGGAAGAGACCCAGTACTTC
.,TRBJ2-6,many,TRBV12-3/TRBV12-4,CASSQTGKVEANVLTF,TGTGCCAGCAGTCAAACAGGGAAGGTAGAGGCCAACGTCCTGACTTTC
.,TRBJ2-3,many,TRBV5-1,CASSLNRDTDTQYF,TGCGCCAGCAGCTTAAACAGGGACACAGATACGCAGTATTTT
.,TRBJ2-7,many,TRBV24-1,CATSDSYEQYF,TGTGCCACCAGTGATAGCTACGAGCAGTACTTC
.,TRBJ2-7,.,TRBV6-5,CASSYAGAYEQYF,TGTGCCAGCAGTTACGCTGGGGCCTACGAGCAGTACTTC
TRBD1,TRBJ1-5,once,TRBV20-1,CSARVPTGEGNQPQHF,TGCAGTGCTAGAGTCCCGACAGGGGAGGGGAATCAGCCCCAGCATTTT
.,TRBJ2-4,many,TRBV20-1,CSARETGTSKNIQYF,TGCAGTGCTAGAGAAACCGGGACTTCCAAAAACATTCAGTACTTC
.,TRBJ1-2,many,TRBV6-1,CASSEFFIGENGYTF,TGTGCCAGCAGTGAATTTTTTATCGGGGAGAATGGCTACACCTTC
.,TRBJ1-1,many,TRBV19,CASSINTGMNTEAFF,TGTGCCAGTAGTATAAACACAGGGATGAACACTGAAGCTTTCTTT
.,TRBJ1-5,few,TRBV10-3,CAISDYGGNQPQHF,TGTGCCATCAGTGACTATGGAGGCAATCAGCCCCAGCATTTT
TRBD1,TRBJ1-2,many,TRBV20-1,CSARDVTGSLYGYTF,TGCAGTGCTAGAGATGTGACAGGGAGTTTATATGGCTACACCTTC
TRBD2,TRBJ2-7,many,TRBV4-1,CASSQDFIGLLARDEQYF,TGCGCCAGCAGCCAAGATTTCATTGGGTTACTAGCGCGGGACGAGCAGTACTTC
.,TRBJ1-1,.,TRBV12-3/TRBV12-4,CASTLLGGDTEAFF,TGTGCCAGCACCCTGCTGGGAGGCGACACTGAAGCTTTCTTT
TRBD1,TRBJ1-5,.,TRBV12-3/TRBV12-4,CASSGRTGVEPQHF,TGTGCCAGCAGTGGGCGGACAGGGGTGGAGCCCCAGCATTTT
TRBD1,TRBJ1-1,.,TRBV6-5,CASSYTPGTGNTEAFF,TGTGCCAGCAGTTACACCCCCGGGACAGGGAACACTGAAGCTTTCTTT
TRBD1,TRBJ1-2,many,TRBV7-9,CASSLRGLDGYTF,TGTGCCAGCAGCTTAAGGGGGCTCGATGGCTACACCTTC
TRBD2,TRBJ2-2,many,TRBV28,CASLAGNTGELFF,TGTGCCAGCCTAGCGGGAAACACCGGGGAGCTGTTTTTT
.,TRBJ2-5,many,TRBV29-1,CSVSTDTASETQYF,TGCAGCGTTTCCACGGATACAGCCTCGGAGACCCAGTACTTC
TRBD1,TRBJ2-4,.,TRBV29-1,CSVGGQGGKNIQYF,TGCAGCGTTGGGGGACAGGGGGGCAAAAACATTCAGTACTTC
TRBD1,TRBJ1-1,.,TRBV11-1,CASSPDRAGFTEAFF,TGTGCCAGCAGCCCGGACAGGGCCGGGTTCACTGAAGCTTTCTTT
.,TRBJ1-1,many,TRBV29-1,CSVRYGTLNTEAFF,TGCAGCGTTCGGTACGGTACCCTCAACACTGAAGCTTTCTTT
.,TRBJ2-2,many,TRBV6-5,CAGSYPGGELFF,TGTGCCGGCAGTTACCCGGGCGGGGAGCTGTTTTTT
.,TRBJ2-1,.,TRBV5-1,CASSATAGACNEQFF,TGCGCCAGCAGCGCGACGGCGGGGGCCTGCAATGAGCAGTTCTTC
.,TRBJ2-7,many,TRBV28,CASNLLIGAYEQYF,TGTGCCAGCAATTTATTGATAGGGGCCTACGAGCAGTACTTC
.,TRBJ1-1,many,TRBV12-3/TRBV12-4,CASSSVLGQMNTEAFF,TGTGCCAGCAGTTCTGTCTTGGGGCAGATGAACACTGAAGCTTTCTTT
.,TRBJ2-7,few,TRBV6-5,CASSYSRAPPYEQYF,TGTGCCAGCAGTTACTCCAGGGCACCCCCCTACGAGCAGTACTTC
TRBD1,TRBJ2-7,.,TRBV29-1,CSVRQGTTYEQYF,TGCAGCGTTAGACAGGGAACCACCTACGAGCAGTACTTC
TRBD1,TRBJ1-1,.,TRBV28,CASSVTGRRLSFF,TGTGCCAGCAGTGTGACAGGGAGAAGGTTATCTTTCTTT
TRBD1,TRBJ1-5,many,TRBV6-5,CASRLTGGNQPQHF,TGTGCCAGCAGACTGACAGGGGGCAATCAGCCCCAGCATTTT
.,TRBJ1-2,many,TRBV6-2/TRBV6-3,CASSNPGNGYTF,TGTGCCAGCAGTAATCCAGGGAATGGCTACACCTTC
TRBD1,TRBJ1-1,many,TRBV5-1,CASSLGQGGTEAFF,TGTGCCAGCAGTCTTGGACAGGGTGGCACTGAAGCTTTCTTT
TRBD2,TRBJ2-2,many,TRBV20-1,CSARDLSGVNTGELFF,TGCAGTGCTAGAGATCTCAGCGGGGTAAACACCGGGGAGCTGTTTTTT
TRBD1,TRBJ1-2,.,TRBV4-1,CASSQELQGLGGYTF,TGCGCCAGCAGCCAGGAGCTACAGGGGTTAGGGGGCTACACCTTC
.,TRBJ2-5,many,TRBV24-1,CATSPGGFGETQYF,TGTGCCACCAGTCCGGGGGGCTTCGGTGAGACCCAGTACTTC
.,TRBJ1-1,.,TRBV28,CASSLPGRTEAFF,TGTGCCAGCAGTCTCCCAGGGAGGACTGAAGCTTTCTTT
.,TRBJ2-7,.,TRBV20-1,CSAKKAYEQYF,TGCAGTGCAAAGAAGGCCTACGAGCAGTACTTC
.,TRBJ1-1,many,TRBV20-1,CTAGGLPFEAFF,TGCACCGCCGGAGGACTCCCCTTTGAAGCTTTCTTT
TRBD1,TRBJ2-5,many,TRBV12-3/TRBV12-4,CATQGEYQETQYF,TGTGCCACGCAGGGGGAGTACCAAGAGACCCAGTACTTC